This is a list of T cell receptor beta chains from one sample in a study of cytomegalovirus exposure and HLA in healthy donors. The assay was immunoSEQ multiplex PCR, and TCRdb's table has in-frame clones only and misses some. The table has about 58,000 clones, more than 90% seen once. The sequencing sample was made of PBMCs. The receptor set was obtained from a man younger than 30 in good health and CMV-seronegative. CDR3s include the opening cysteine and the closing phenylalanine or tryptophan. The order of the fields is V gene, clone size, D gene, J gene, CDR3 DNA, CDR3 protein. A D gene is named only where the DNA matches it firmly. Some rows have no size entry. The others give once, few or many, or a class for an expanded clone.

TRBV28	.	TRBD1	TRBJ1-2	TGTGCCAGCCGATTATCACAGGGGATTGGTGGCTACACCTTC	CASRLSQGIGGYTF
TRBV27	.	TRBD2	TRBJ2-3	TGTGCCAGCAAGGGTCTAGCGGGGTACGTAACGGGCCCCGATACGCAGTATTTT	CASKGLAGYVTGPDTQYF
TRBV7-2	.	.	TRBJ2-3	TGTGCCAGCAGCTTAGGAGGGCGGTCAACCGATACGCAGTATTTT	CASSLGGRSTDTQYF
TRBV7-8	.	TRBD1	TRBJ2-7	TGTGCCAGCAGTCAACCGGGACAGGACTACGAGCAGTACTTC	CASSQPGQDYEQYF
TRBV5-1	.	TRBD2	TRBJ2-2	TGCGCCAGCACGGCGGGAGGGCCCACCGGGGAGCTGTTTTTT	CASTAGGPTGELFF
TRBV18	.	.	TRBJ2-3	TGTGCCAGCTCCCGAGACCGTCGAGAGGTCTCAGATACGCAGTATTTT	CASSRDRREVSDTQYF
TRBV28	.	TRBD1	TRBJ2-7	TGTGCCAGCAGCCCACCGAGTCCCGGGACAGGTAGCTACGAGCAGTACTTC	CASSPPSPGTGSYEQYF
TRBV7-9	.	TRBD1	TRBJ2-1	TGTGCCAGCAGCCCGGGACAGCTGACCGGCAATGAGCAGTTCTTC	CASSPGQLTGNEQFF
TRBV27	.	.	TRBJ1-2	TGTGCCAGCAGTTCGTACAGGGCCTATGGCTACACCTTC	CASSSYRAYGYTF
TRBV28	.	.	TRBJ2-1	TGTGCCAGCAGTTTATGGGGGCCCTACAATGAGCAGTTCTTC	CASSLWGPYNEQFF
TRBV27	.	.	TRBJ2-7	TGTGCCAGCAGTTTATATCGGGAAGGGTGGGAGCAGTACTTC	CASSLYREGWEQYF
TRBV5-5	.	.	TRBJ1-3	TGTGCCAGCAGCTTGGTGGACTCCAGACTCTCTGGAAACACCATATATTTT	CASSLVDSRLSGNTIYF
TRBV7-2	.	.	TRBJ2-1	TGTGCCAGCAGCTTTCTAGCCTACAATGAGCAGTTCTTC	CASSFLAYNEQFF
TRBV4-1	.	TRBD1	TRBJ2-5	TGCGCCAGCAGCCAAGATCAAAGGGGACAGGGAGGAGAGACCCAGTACTTC	CASSQDQRGQGGETQYF
TRBV11-2	.	TRBD2	TRBJ2-1	TGTGCCAGCAGCTTCCTAGCGGGAGGAGGCGATGAGCAGTTCTTC	CASSFLAGGGDEQFF
TRBV19	.	TRBD2	TRBJ2-7	TGTGCCAGCGCTAGCGGGAGGGAGGCCGAGCAGTACTTC	CASASGREAEQYF
TRBV9	few	TRBD1	TRBJ1-2	TGTGCCAGCAGCGTCGGGACAGGGGGCGCGAGTGGCTACACCTTC	CASSVGTGGASGYTF
TRBV5-1	.	.	TRBJ2-2	TGCGCCAGCGGACCCGGAGGGCCGGACACCGGGGAGCTGTTTTTT	CASGPGGPDTGELFF
TRBV7-2	.	.	TRBJ1-5	TGTGCCAGCAGGGGGCAGGGTGGCAATCAGCCCCAGCATTTT	CASRGQGGNQPQHF
TRBV6-6	.	.	TRBJ1-1	TGTGCCAGCAGTCCCAACAGGGATCCGAGCACTGAAGCTTTCTTT	CASSPNRDPSTEAFF